The 27 T cell receptor beta chains given below trace back to one sample, sequenced in a study of shared clonotypes between healthy human individuals. Sequencing used immunoSEQ multiplex PCR; TCRdb keeps in-frame clones, though not all of them. In the table there are roughly 1,500,000 clones, under 99% of which are singletons. The sequencing sample was made of naive CD4+ T cells sorted from blood. As for subset: CD45RA+ positively selected. The receptors come from a man aged 25-40 years in good health.

The V call is TRBV28, the J call TRBJ2-2; TRBD1 aligns across 10 bases. The CDR3 contains 14 residues. V lost 10 bases, J lost 3 bases, and 5 bases stayed unmatched. Germline CDR1 and CDR2: MDHEN and SYDVKM. CDR3 region: CATRDRGDTGELFF. The CDR3 DNA reads TGTGCCACCCGGGACAGGGGCGACACCGGGGAGCTGTTTTTT.

This sequence joins TRBV5-1 and TRBJ2-7, with D uncertain. Germline CDR1 is SGHRS and CDR2 is YFSETQ. V was cut by 4 bases and J by 2 bases, with 13 bases left in between. The CDR3 spans 14 residues. CDR3 DNA: TGCGCCAGCAGCGTAGGAGCCGTTGCCTACGAGCAGTACTTC. Its translation: CASSVGAVAYEQYF.

V and J are TRBV28 and TRBJ1-5; D is unclear. From germline, CDR1 is MDHEN and CDR2 SYDVKM. This CDR3 contains 16 residues. V shed 4 bases and J shed 6 bases, with 19 bases lying between them. CDR3 nucleotide sequence: TGTGCCAGCAGTTCCCTCGGGAGGGCCGGGAGTCAGCCCCAGCATTTT. This encodes CASSSLGRAGSQPQHF.

This clone appeared once. The V call is TRBV5-1, the J call TRBJ2-3; no definite D call. The germline V gene encodes CDR1 SGHRS and CDR2 YFSETQ. The CDR3 totals 13 residues. V was trimmed by 4 bases and J by 2 bases, leaving 8 bases between them. In nucleotides, the CDR3 is TGCGCCAGCAGCCTCGAGTACACAGATACGCAGTATTTT. Its protein product is CASSLEYTDTQYF.

A note on this clone: Other DNA sequences in this sample translate to the same CDR3. The V gene is TRBV5-4, the J gene TRBJ2-7; the D is unclear. Germline lookup yields CDR1 SGHNT and CDR2 YYREEE (reference sequence). Trimming cost V 0 bases and J 4 bases, with 2 bases left between them. This CDR3 has 11 residues. This CDR3 reads CASSLGYEQYF. The CDR3 coding sequence is TGTGCCAGCAGCTTGGGTTACGAGCAGTACTTC.

J is TRBJ2-6 and V is TRBV18; no clear D. This CDR3 region has 15 residues. The V end lost 5 bases, the J end lost 1 base, and 9 bases lay between the germline ends. Per the germline V gene, CDR1 is KGHSH and CDR2 is LQKENI. The DNA of the CDR3 is TGTGCCAGCTCAATTGGGTTTTCTGGGGCCAACGTCCTGACTTTC. Translation gives CASSIGFSGANVLTF. Supplemented by reference TRBV18 and TRBJ2-6, the full variable domain reads NAGVMQNPRHLVRRRGQEARLRCSPMKGHSHVYWYRQLPEEGLKFMVYLQKENIIDESGMPKERFSAEFPKEGPSILRIQQVVRGDSAAYFCASSIGFSGANVLTFGAGSRLTVL.

This chain links TRBV6-5 with TRBJ1-2, with D perhaps matching TRBD1 (5 bases). V was cut by 0 bases and J by 7 bases, with 12 bases left in between. The V gene's germline CDR1 is MNHEY and CDR2 SVGAGI. The CDR3 consists of 14 residues. The CDR3 is CASSYSPTGLGYTF. CDR3 sequence (DNA): TGTGCCAGCAGTTACTCGCCAACAGGACTTGGCTACACCTTC.

V usage is TRBV7-8 and J usage is TRBJ1-2; D call uncertain. Germline loops: CDR1 SGHVS, CDR2 FQNEAQ. V was cut by 5 bases and J by 3 bases, with 13 bases left in between. CDR3 length equals 14 residues. The DNA for the CDR3 is TGTGCCAGCAGCCACTTCGACACGTACTATGGCTACACCTTC. As protein: CASSHFDTYYGYTF.

The rearrangement uses TRBV27 and TRBJ2-5, with D perhaps matching TRBD2 (6 bases). Germline CDR1 and CDR2: MNHEY and SMNVEV (reference sequence). The length of the CDR3 is 16 residues. V dropped 0 bases and J dropped 2 bases, with 13 bases sitting between them. CDR3 in amino acids: CASSLSLAIGQETQYF. The CDR3, as DNA: TGTGCCAGCAGTTTATCCCTAGCGATCGGGCAAGAGACCCAGTACTTC.

The V call is TRBV19, the J call TRBJ2-6, with D hard to call. Germline V lookup: CDR1 LNHDA, CDR2 SQIVND (reference sequence). V lost 1 base and J 4 bases, leaving 8 bases between the germline ends. CDR3 size: 15 residues. The CDR3 loop reads CASSIVESGANVLTF. The DNA for the CDR3 is TGTGCCAGTAGTATAGTTGAATCCGGGGCCAACGTCCTGACTTTC.

In DNA, the CDR3 is TGTGCCACCAGCAGGCGGTTTCAGTACTTC. Translated, it gives CATSRRFQYF. The rearrangement joins TRBV15 to TRBJ2-4; D ambiguous. CDR1 and CDR2 (germline): LNHNV, YYDKDF (reference sequence). Trimming removed 3 bases at V and 11 bases at J, with 5 bases between. The CDR3 sequence is 10 residues long.

CDR3 coding DNA: TGTGCCAGCAGCTTAGATGGCGGGAATGGCCAAGAGACCCAGTACTTC. It encodes CASSLDGGNGQETQYF. The chain joins TRBV11-3 to TRBJ2-5; maybe TRBD2 (6 bases). V was trimmed by 0 bases and J by 1 base, leaving 12 bases between them. CDR1 and CDR2 (germline): SGHNT, YENEEA. This CDR3 has 16 residues.

CDR3 nucleotide sequence: TGTGCCAGCAGCTTAGACAGTGGCGGGGCCAACGTCCTGACTTTC. Translating it yields CASSLDSGGANVLTF. This sequence joins TRBV7-2 and TRBJ2-6; D is ambiguous. The CDR3 covers 15 residues. CDR1 is SGHTA, CDR2 FQGNSA, per germline. The V gene lost 1 base and the J gene lost 4 bases, with 8 bases spanning the gap. Together with reference TRBV7-2 and TRBJ2-6, the CDR3 gives the full variable domain: GAGVSQSPSNKVTEKGKDVELRCDPISGHTALYWYRQSLGQGLEFLIYFQGNSAPDKSGLPSDRFSAERTGGSVSTLTIQRTQQEDSAVYLCASSLDSGGANVLTFGAGSRLTVL.

This sequence joins TRBV18 and TRBJ2-5; D gene uncertain. The germline V and J ends were trimmed by 3 bases and 1 base, with 6 bases remaining between them. The CDR3 sequence is 13 residues long. Germline V CDR1 and CDR2: KGHSH, LQKENI. Written as DNA, the CDR3 is TGTGCCAGCTCACCGAAAAGCCAAGAGACCCAGTACTTC. Translating it yields CASSPKSQETQYF.

This chain joins TRBV7-2 and TRBJ2-7; possible D gene TRBD2, 6 bases. Per germline, CDR1 SGHTA and CDR2 FQGNSA. The length of the CDR3 is 17 residues. Trimming stripped 5 bases from V and 0 bases from J, with 20 bases between. The CDR3 DNA reads as TGTGCCAGCAGCCCTCTACTCGGGGGATTTAGCTCCTACGAGCAGTACTTC. Its protein product is CASSPLLGGFSSYEQYF.

The chain carries TRBV18 and TRBJ2-5, with 10 bases that match TRBD2. The CDR3 runs 15 residues. V gave up 4 bases and J gave up 5 bases; unmatched junction bases: 7. From germline, CDR1 is KGHSH and CDR2 LQKENI. The CDR3 DNA reads TGTGCCAGCTCACACCCTAGCGGGAGCTGGGAGACCCAGTACTTC. Amino acid sequence: CASSHPSGSWETQYF.

The chain employs TRBV5-5 and TRBJ2-1; D not resolved. The CDR3 runs 13 residues. The germline V gene encodes CDR1 SGHKS and CDR2 YYEKEE (reference sequence). V lost 4 bases and J lost 8, with 13 bases in between. The chain's CDR3 is CASSPSLRDEQFF. The CDR3 region has the DNA TGTGCCAGCAGCCCATCGTTGCGCGATGAGCAGTTCTTC.

The rearrangement uses TRBV19 and TRBJ2-5, with 7 bases that match TRBD1. This CDR3 has 15 amino acids. The germline V gene has CDR1 LNHDA and CDR2 SQIVND (reference sequence). V shed 10 bases and J 2 bases; nucleotides not matched to a gene: 13. As DNA, the CDR3 is TGTGCCACCGGATCACAGGGGCTGTGGCAAGAGACCCAGTACTTC. This encodes CATGSQGLWQETQYF.

The chain links TRBV4-3 to TRBJ1-4; no definite D call. The V end was cut by 5 bases, the J end by 5 bases, with 18 bases between. Germline loops: CDR1 LGHNA, CDR2 YSLEER. The CDR3 spans 16 residues. The CDR3 sequence is CASSGKVVGFNEKLFF. The CDR3, as DNA: TGCGCCAGCAGCGGTAAAGTAGTTGGATTCAATGAAAAACTGTTTTTT.

The chain recombines TRBV7-9 with TRBJ2-2; TRBD2 aligns across 15 bases. The V and J ends lost 7 bases and 6 bases, in that order; junction bases with no gene match: 12. The CDR3 is 18 residues long. Germline values: CDR1 SEHNR, CDR2 FQNEAQ (reference sequence). CDR3 in amino acids: CASTTEGLAGGVSGELFF. In nucleotides, the CDR3 is TGTGCCAGCACCACCGAGGGACTAGCGGGAGGAGTATCCGGGGAGCTGTTTTTT.

The chain recombines TRBV5-4 with TRBJ2-7; D tentatively reads TRBD1 or TRBD2 (5 bases each). The germline V gene has CDR1 SGHNT and CDR2 YYREEE (reference sequence). The CDR3 runs 17 residues. The V and J ends lost 4 bases and 1 base respectively, with 21 bases between them. CDR3 sequence (DNA): TGTGCCAGCAGCCCCGCGGGTTTGGCAGGGCCATCCTACGAGCAGTACTTC. Amino acids: CASSPAGLAGPSYEQYF.

V and J are TRBV10-3 and TRBJ1-5; a weak D match, TRBD1 (6 bases). V lost 10 bases to trimming and J lost 3 bases, with 16 bases between them. The CDR3 totals 14 residues. Germline V gene lookup returns CDR1 ENHRY and CDR2 SYGVKD. Here the CDR3 reads CATHPGAVNQPQHF. Here the CDR3 DNA reads TGTGCCACCCATCCGGGGGCGGTCAATCAGCCCCAGCATTTT.

This clone has only one observation. This chain connects TRBV10-3 to TRBJ2-3, with 15 bases lining up with TRBD2. This CDR3 comprises 19 residues. V lost 2 bases and J lost 0; bases outside the gene matches: 6. From germline, CDR1 is ENHRY and CDR2 SYGVKD. CDR3 in DNA: TGTGCCATCAGTGAGGCCAGGACTAGCGGGAGGGGCAGCACAGATACGCAGTATTTT. This gives the protein CAISEARTSGRGSTDTQYF.

This clone was recorded once. The chain joins TRBV30 to TRBJ2-7; maybe TRBD2 (6 bases). The V gene lost 5 bases and the J gene lost 1 base, with 9 bases spanning the gap. Germline V gene data show CDR1 as GTSNPN and CDR2 as SVGIG (reference sequence). CDR3 length equals 12 residues. Written as DNA, the CDR3 is TGTGCCTGGCAGGGAGGTTCCTACGAGCAGTACTTC. Translated, it gives CAWQGGSYEQYF.

This clone was counted a single time. The chain couples TRBV9 to TRBJ1-2, with D uncertain. Deletions cut 0 bases from V and 4 bases from J, with 4 bases between. The CDR3 runs to 12 residues. Per germline, CDR1 SGDLS and CDR2 YYNGEE. DNA for the CDR3: TGTGCCAGCAGCGTAGCTTCCTATGGCTACACCTTC. Translation: CASSVASYGYTF.

The chain links TRBV28 to TRBJ2-7, with 11 nucleotides matching TRBD1. V shed 8 bases, J shed 6 bases, and the junction held 12 bases outside the gene matches. The CDR3 sequence is 15 residues long. The V gene's germline CDR1 is MDHEN and CDR2 SYDVKM. For the CDR3, the DNA is TGTGCCAGCTTCTCGACGCCGGGACAGGGGGTCGAGCAGTACTTC. Translated, it gives CASFSTPGQGVEQYF. Drawing the rest from reference TRBV28 and TRBJ2-7, the complete variable domain is DVKVTQSSRYLVKRTGEKVFLECVQDMDHENMFWYRQDPGLGLRLIYFSYDVKMKEKGDIPEGYSVSREKKERFSLILESASTNQTSMYLCASFSTPGQGVEQYFGPGTRLTVT.

The rearrangement uses TRBV5-1 and TRBJ1-4; 8 positions agree with TRBD1. CDR3 length: 16 residues. J gave up 7 bases and V 0 bases, and 8 bases lay outside the gene matches. Germline CDR1 SGHRS, CDR2 YFSETQ. The CDR3 is CASSLGGQGASEKLFF. The DNA of the CDR3 is TGCGCCAGCAGCTTGGGCGGTCAGGGGGCGAGTGAAAAACTGTTTTTT.